Listed below are T cell receptor beta chains from one sample, sequenced in a study of cytotoxic CD8 clonotypes in ibrutinib-treated CLL. Sequencing used immunoSEQ multiplex PCR; TCRdb keeps in-frame clones, though not all of them. This table has about 40,000 clones, 55% to 75% appearing once. Sequences were derived from PBMCs, sampled at disease progression, from a patient treated with ibrutinib. The source is a human donor with chronic lymphocytic leukemia. Both conserved end residues are part of each CDR3. A D gene is named only where the DNA matches it firmly. Clone size is stated in some rows and not others, as once, few, many or a class when expanded.

abundance,d_gene,v_gene,j_gene,CDR3aa,CDR3nt
few,TRBD1,TRBV5-1,TRBJ2-7,CASSFNRGQYFEQYF,TGCGCCAGCAGCTTTAACAGGGGGCAGTATTTCGAGCAGTACTTC
few,TRBD1,TRBV4-2,TRBJ1-3,CASSTTPGQGRNTIYF,TGTGCCAGCAGCACCACTCCGGGACAGGGTCGAAACACCATATATTTT
.,TRBD1,TRBV5-1,TRBJ1-1,CASHISGTGATEAFF,TGCGCCAGTCACATTAGTGGGACAGGGGCCACTGAAGCTTTCTTT
.,.,TRBV10-3,TRBJ2-3,CAISDSRGPDTQYF,TGTGCCATCAGTGATTCCAGGGGACCAGATACGCAGTATTTT
.,.,TRBV21-1,TRBJ1-5,CASNGNGHPNQPQHF,TGTGCCAGCAACGGGAATGGACACCCAAATCAGCCCCAGCATTTT
.,.,TRBV6-5,TRBJ2-3,CASSRSRDRTDTQYF,TGTGCCAGCAGCCGGTCTAGGGACCGCACAGATACGCAGTATTTT
.,TRBD1,TRBV6-1,TRBJ1-5,CASKTGANQPQHF,TGTGCCAGCAAAACAGGGGCGAATCAGCCCCAGCATTTT
.,.,TRBV4-1,TRBJ1-3,CASSLMGISGNTIYF,TGCGCCAGCAGCCTTATGGGGATATCTGGAAACACCATATATTTT
.,TRBD1,TRBV7-9,TRBJ1-2,CASSLATGANYGYTF,TGTGCCAGCAGCTTAGCAACAGGGGCTAACTATGGCTACACCTTC
.,.,TRBV30,TRBJ1-6,CAWSREYPRGSSPLHF,TGTGCCTGGAGCCGGGAGTACCCTCGGGGAAGTTCACCCCTCCACTTT
.,.,TRBV19,TRBJ2-2,CASSMNRERTGELFF,TGTGCCAGTAGTATGAACAGGGAGAGGACCGGGGAGCTGTTTTTT
.,.,TRBV7-6,TRBJ2-2,CASSPPAGGHGELFF,TGTGCCAGCAGCCCTCCCGCCGGGGGGCACGGGGAGCTGTTTTTT
.,TRBD1,TRBV30,TRBJ2-5,CAWSVGTGGTQETQYF,TGTGCCTGGAGTGTAGGGACAGGGGGCACCCAAGAGACCCAGTACTTC
few,.,TRBV10-3,TRBJ2-7,CAIMRGAGYEQYF,TGTGCCATCATGAGGGGCGCCGGGTACGAGCAGTACTTC
.,.,TRBV1,TRBJ2-7,CTSSQESGGEQYF,TGCACCAGCAGCCAAGAATCGGGGGGCGAGCAGTACTTC
once,.,TRBV6-1,TRBJ2-1,CASSSNYNEQFF,TGTGCCAGCAGTAGCAACTACAATGAGCAGTTCTTC
few,.,TRBV6-4,TRBJ2-3,CASSDSGLHTDTQYF,TGTGCCAGCAGTGACTCTGGACTGCACACAGATACGCAGTATTTT
.,.,TRBV7-6,TRBJ2-5,CASSLAQETQYF,TGTGCCAGCAGCTTAGCTCAAGAGACCCAGTACTTC
.,.,TRBV27,TRBJ2-3,CASSLGREYTDTQYF,TGTGCCAGCAGTTTAGGCAGGGAGTACACAGATACGCAGTATTTT
.,TRBD2,TRBV19,TRBJ2-5,CASSSLGLAGGLETQYF,TGTGCCAGTAGTTCCCTGGGACTAGCGGGGGGTTTGGAGACCCAGTACTTC
.,TRBD1,TRBV30,TRBJ1-4,CAWRGPGQGQKLFF,TGTGCCTGGAGGGGACCGGGACAGGGGCAAAAACTGTTTTTT
.,TRBD1,TRBV28,TRBJ1-5,CASSPGTDYFYSNQPQHF,TGTGCCAGCAGCCCCGGGACAGACTACTTTTATAGCAATCAGCCCCAGCATTTT
.,.,TRBV2,TRBJ1-2,CASSEGGANYGYTF,TGTGCCAGCAGTGAAGGCGGAGCAAACTATGGCTACACCTTC
.,.,TRBV18,TRBJ2-2,CASSLTQDFGELFF,TGTGCCAGCTCCCTAACACAGGACTTCGGGGAGCTGTTTTTT
.,.,TRBV27,TRBJ1-1,CASSLREGNVAFF,TGTGCCAGCAGTTTAAGGGAGGGGAATGTGGCTTTCTTT
.,TRBD1,TRBV18,TRBJ2-3,CASSPQGATTDTQYF,TGTGCCAGCTCACCACAGGGGGCCACCACAGATACGCAGTATTTT
.,TRBD2,TRBV9,TRBJ2-7,CASSSSGYYEQYF,TGTGCCAGCAGCAGTAGCGGGTACTACGAGCAGTACTTC
.,.,TRBV27,TRBJ1-1,CASSLDGLNTEAFF,TGTGCCAGCAGTTTAGACGGTCTGAACACTGAAGCTTTCTTT
.,TRBD2,TRBV6-5,TRBJ2-1,CASSNGLALHNEQFF,TGTGCCAGCAGTAACGGACTAGCGCTTCACAATGAGCAGTTCTTC
.,TRBD1,TRBV4-1,TRBJ1-1,CASSFPTGKLTEAFF,TGCGCCAGCAGCTTCCCGACAGGGAAACTAACTGAAGCTTTCTTT
.,.,TRBV4-2,TRBJ2-7,CASSQDSGLTQYF,TGTGCCAGCAGCCAAGATTCCGGGCTTACGCAGTACTTC
.,TRBD2,TRBV28,TRBJ2-7,CASTTSGGYEQYF,TGTGCCAGCACGACTAGCGGGGGCTACGAGCAGTACTTC
.,.,TRBV6-6,TRBJ2-3,CASSLPLARDTQYF,TGTGCCAGCAGCCTTCCCCTTGCCAGAGATACGCAGTATTTT
.,TRBD2,TRBV19,TRBJ2-7,CASSIGLAVYEQYF,TGTGCCAGTAGTATCGGACTAGCGGTCTACGAGCAGTACTTC
.,.,TRBV2,TRBJ2-3,CASAGTPDTQYF,TGTGCCAGCGCCGGGACACCAGATACGCAGTATTTT
.,.,TRBV5-8,TRBJ1-2,CASSVDMSGYTF,TGTGCCAGCAGCGTGGACATGAGCGGCTACACCTTC
.,.,TRBV2,TRBJ1-1,CASITTDTEAFF,TGTGCCAGCATTACGACAGACACTGAAGCTTTCTTT
.,.,TRBV6-6,TRBJ2-1,CASSYHDVQFF,TGTGCCAGCAGTTACCACGACGTGCAGTTCTTC
.,TRBD2,TRBV19,TRBJ2-2,CASTASGLLTGELFF,TGTGCCAGTACCGCTAGCGGGCTCTTAACCGGGGAGCTGTTTTTT
few,.,TRBV4-1,TRBJ1-5,CASSQEGPNQPQHF,TGCGCCAGCAGCCAAGAGGGACCAAATCAGCCCCAGCATTTT
once,TRBD1,TRBV5-1,TRBJ2-7,CASSFGGTGVYEQYF,TGCGCCAGCAGCTTCGGCGGGACAGGGGTCTACGAGCAGTACTTC
.,.,TRBV7-3,TRBJ2-3,CASSLVWDGVASSRLSPDTQYF,TGTGCCAGCAGCTTAGTGTGGGATGGGGTAGCCTCTAGCCGATTGAGCCCAGATACGCAGTATTTT
.,.,TRBV13,TRBJ2-3,CASSLRQSTDTQYF,TGTGCCAGCAGCTTACGGCAGAGCACAGATACGCAGTATTTT
few,.,TRBV5-8,TRBJ1-2,CASSLGGEQGWGYGYTF,TGTGCCAGCAGCTTGGGAGGCGAACAGGGATGGGGCTATGGCTACACCTTC
few,.,TRBV6-1,TRBJ1-5,CASRARQVYSQPQHF,TGTGCCAGCAGAGCCAGACAGGTCTACTCTCAGCCCCAGCATTTT
few,.,TRBV5-1,TRBJ2-7,CASSSGGDEQYF,TGCGCCAGCAGCTCCGGGGGCGACGAGCAGTACTTC
.,.,TRBV6-5,TRBJ2-5,CASSYSGRLGETQYF,TGTGCCAGCAGTTACTCGGGCAGGCTGGGAGAGACCCAGTACTTC
.,TRBD1,TRBV18,TRBJ1-4,CASSPRQGDGNEKLFF,TGTGCCAGCTCACCACGGCAGGGGGACGGTAATGAAAAACTGTTTTTT
.,.,TRBV19,TRBJ1-1,CASSIRRRSNTEAFF,TGTGCCAGTAGTATAAGGAGGCGGTCCAACACTGAAGCTTTCTTT
.,.,TRBV4-1,TRBJ2-1,CASSQGLGQLADNEQFF,TGCGCCAGCAGCCAAGGATTGGGCCAACTGGCCGACAATGAGCAGTTCTTC
.,.,TRBV5-1,TRBJ2-7,CASSFFSTSLVSGPYEQYF,TGCGCCAGCAGTTTTTTCAGCACCTCCCTAGTATCCGGTCCCTACGAGCAGTACTTC
few,.,TRBV2,TRBJ1-2,CASSEYGHYGYTF,TGTGCCAGCAGTGAGTATGGGCACTATGGCTACACCTTC